This T cell receptor (beta chain) was captured by sequencing in a study of blood T cells in healthy people across ages. For the second PCR, which ran for about 7 to 11 cycles, a sample-barcoded 5' primer and a J-beta primer mix were used. Every sample produced at least 2.5 million CDR3-containing paired-end reads. TCRdb independently ran MiXCR on the 5' RACE reads; one entry per CDR3 protein. The data show over 550,000 distinct CDR3 sequences, with about 30% seen just once and 15% to 18% held by the top ten. Germline loops: CDR1 SGHDN, CDR2 FVKESK. V lost 1 base and J 4 bases, leaving 14 bases between the germline ends. CDR3 size: 16 residues.

The source of this sequence is a woman older than 75 in good health. This chain uses TRBV14 with TRBJ2-4; D may be TRBD1 (7 bases). The material sequenced was blood. The CDR3 spells CASSQGRGTAKNIQYF. CDR3 nucleotide sequence: TGTGCCAGCAGCCAAGGCCGCGGGACAGCGAAAAACATTCAGTACTTC.